These 14 T cell receptor beta chains share one sample of origin, sequenced in a study of T cells in Graves' hyperthyroidism and ophthalmopathy. TCR beta CDR3 regions were amplified from RNA transcripts. The TCR CDR3 was amplified in a first-round RT-PCR using the HTBI primer set. TCRdb re-called the multiplex PCR reads through MiXCR, storing one row per CDR3 protein. The sample contains a few hundred thousand distinct CDR3 sequences, roughly 13% of which appear only once. Sequenced: blood. These receptors all stem from a woman between 35 and 50 years old with Graves' ophthalmopathy.

This clonotype was counted at least ten times. The V gene is TRBV12-3 or TRBV12-4, the J gene TRBJ2-1; 12 nucleotides agree with TRBD2. The CDR3 has 17 amino acids. V gave up 5 bases and J gave up 6 bases; unmatched junction bases: 11. The CDR3 loop is CASSLGLAGTIGNEQFF. The CDR3 bases are TGTGCCAGCAGTCTAGGACTAGCGGGGACCATAGGCAATGAGCAGTTCTTC.

The chain has TRBV10-1 and TRBJ2-7, with D tentatively TRBD2 (6 bases). The CDR3 runs 16 residues. From germline, CDR1 is WNHNN and CDR2 SYGVQD (reference sequence). V lost 4 bases and J 3 bases, leaving 19 bases between the germline ends. This chain's CDR3 is CASSGSPGTPLYEQYF. The CDR3 nucleotides are TGCGCCAGCAGTGGAAGTCCCGGGACTCCCCTCTACGAGCAGTACTTC.

This clonotype was seen repeatedly, ten times or more. This chain links TRBV20-1 with TRBJ2-5, with TRBD2 matching 8 bases. Trimming removed 3 bases from V and 2 bases from J; junction bases left unmatched: 11. The CDR3 loop spans 16 amino acids. In germline, CDR1 is DFQATT, CDR2 SNEGSKA (reference sequence). The CDR3 nucleotides read TGCAGTGCTAGCCCTCCGATAGCGGGGATGCAAGAGACCCAGTACTTC. Its protein is CSASPPIAGMQETQYF.

This clonotype was observed a few times. The chain has TRBV12-3 or TRBV12-4 and TRBJ2-4; weak D call: TRBD1 (6 bases). V was trimmed by 7 bases and J by 0 bases, leaving 10 bases between them. The CDR3 runs 14 residues. The CDR3 coding sequence is TGTGCCAGCAATCCAGGGGTAGCCAAAAACATTCAGTACTTC. Amino acid sequence: CASNPGVAKNIQYF.

This clonotype was observed at least ten times. This chain joins TRBV27 and TRBJ1-6; TRBD1 is a possible D gene (5 bases). Trimming left V 2 bases short and J 6 bases short, with 11 bases between. CDR1 and CDR2 from the germline V gene are MNHEY and SMNVEV (reference sequence). The CDR3 covers 15 residues. The CDR3 DNA is TGTGCCAGCAGTTTAAGGAGACAGTTTAATTCACCCCTCCACTTT. This encodes CASSLRRQFNSPLHF.

The chain couples TRBV3-1 to TRBJ2-3, with no clear D. This CDR3 region has 15 residues. Trimming removed 0 bases at V and 1 base at J, with 8 bases between. Germline V gene sequence: CDR1 LGHDT, CDR2 YNNKEL (reference sequence). In nucleotides, the CDR3 is TGTGCCAGCAGCCAAGACAGACTCGGCACAGATACGCAGTATTTT. Translating it yields CASSQDRLGTDTQYF.

This clonotype appeared many times. The rearrangement uses TRBV10-2 and TRBJ2-7, with 9 bases identical to TRBD2. The germline CDR1 and CDR2 sequences are WSHSY and SAAADI. After removal of 8 bases from V and 0 bases from J, the junction contained 5 bases not matched to a gene. This CDR3 has 14 amino acids. This chain's CDR3 is CASSRGLASYEQYF. In nucleotides, the CDR3 is TGCGCCAGCTCCCGGGGACTAGCCTCCTACGAGCAGTACTTC.

The sample holds many counts of this clonotype. This chain connects TRBV11-2 to TRBJ1-2; 7 nucleotides agree with TRBD1. V dropped 5 bases and J dropped 2; count of bases not matched to a gene: 8. The CDR3 extends over 15 amino acids. Looked up from germline, CDR1 is SGHAT and CDR2 is FQNNGV. The CDR3 protein is CASSPQGQTNYGYTF. The CDR3 DNA is TGTGCCAGCAGCCCCCAGGGACAGACGAACTATGGCTACACCTTC.

This clonotype was seen repeatedly, ten times or more. This chain links TRBV11-2 with TRBJ1-1; weak D call: TRBD1 (5 bases). The CDR3 length is 13 residues. V dropped 1 base and J dropped 4 bases, with 7 bases sitting between them. CDR1 and CDR2 (germline): SGHAT, FQNNGV. The CDR3 loop reads CASSLVTVTEAFF. CDR3 in DNA: TGTGCCAGCAGCTTAGTGACAGTCACTGAAGCTTTCTTT.

This clonotype was picked up many times. The chain carries TRBV20-1 and TRBJ2-5, with D uncertain. Germline CDR1 is DFQATT and CDR2 is SNEGSKA (reference sequence). This CDR3 is 12 amino acids long. Between the trimmed V and J ends, which lost 1 base and 5 bases, there was a span of 8 bases. The CDR3 spells CSARGWSETQYF. CDR3 in DNA: TGCAGTGCTAGAGGATGGTCCGAGACCCAGTACTTC.

The sample holds many counts of this clonotype. This chain uses TRBV2 with TRBJ1-1, with 7 bases lining up with TRBD1. Unmatched junction bases numbered 12, after V lost 7 bases and J lost 7 bases. This CDR3 contains 14 residues. Germline CDR1 is SNHLY and CDR2 is FYNNEI. CDR3 in amino acids: CASKRQGERIEAFF. Here the CDR3 DNA reads TGTGCCAGCAAAAGACAGGGCGAACGAATTGAAGCTTTCTTT.

The V and J genes are TRBV30 and TRBJ1-5, with D tentatively TRBD1 (6 bases). V lost 0 bases and J lost 5, with 17 bases in between. The length of the CDR3 is 16 residues. Germline values: CDR1 GTSNPN, CDR2 SVGIG (reference sequence). CDR3 in DNA: TGTGCCTGGAGTGTGGAGTGGGGGGCGCCTGATCAGCCCCAGCATTTT. It yields the protein CAWSVEWGAPDQPQHF.

Many counts were recorded for this clonotype. The chain joins TRBV10-3 to TRBJ2-3; 8 nucleotides align to TRBD2. Trimming removed 4 bases from V and 4 bases from J; junction bases left unmatched: 10. Germline V gene data show CDR1 as ENHRY and CDR2 as SYGVKD. CDR3 length equals 16 residues. The CDR3 sequence: CAISGSFGGGADTQYF. Here the CDR3 DNA reads TGTGCCATCAGTGGATCTTTCGGGGGGGGAGCAGATACGCAGTATTTT.

This clonotype was seen ten or more times. The CDR3 region is CASLEPAGWGFEKLFF. The CDR3 nucleotides read TGTGCCAGCCTAGAACCGGCCGGGTGGGGGTTCGAAAAACTGTTTTTT. The V gene is TRBV28, the J gene TRBJ1-4, with a possible D match to TRBD1 (5 bases). Germline V gives CDR1 MDHEN, CDR2 SYDVKM. Trimming cost V 8 bases and J 8 bases, with 24 bases left between them. CDR3 length equals 16 residues.